The subject of this entry is one TCR beta chain. This clonotype was recorded many times. This receptor's antigen is unknown. Base qualities are not recorded, but no much larger clone differs from it by a single base. Library prep was done by multiplex PCR. These reads were obtained on an Illumina HiSeq 4000. iRepertoire HTBI primers and Arm-PCR amplification of CDR3 regions were used to construct TCR beta libraries. Before sequencing, the PCR products underwent gel purification. The study's own analysis went as follows. A total of 60 to 80 TRBV and 14 TRBJ segments were identified across samples and were used for gene usage analysis of CDR3 amino acid clonotypes. COPE and FqMerger were used to merge the filtered high-quality paired reads into contigs. BLAST was used to align contigs to the IMGT TRBV, TRBD and TRBJ reference genes, and CDR3 was defined following IMGT. Clonotypes above 0.1% frequency were classified as highly expanded clones. Shannon entropy served as the measure of repertoire diversity, while the Gini coefficient captured V-J evenness. A clonotype found in more than one individual was treated as public. TCRdb reran the public reads through fastp at Q25 and MiXCR, keeping productive beta chains. Rows with one shared CDR3 protein collapse into an entry with the most common genes and DNA. The authors' filters were not applied to this entry. A total of about 340,000 distinct CDR3 sequences appear in this sample, 20% of them only once. Of the sample, roughly 29% falls within the top ten clones.

The CDR3 measures 16 amino acids from cysteine to phenylalanine. Just CDR3 DNA is preserved here, 48 bases in frame from base 1. Clipping removes 4 bases from V and 5 bases from J, with 10 as the unmatched junction base count. The CDR1 and CDR2 encoded by the germline V gene are MNHEY and SVGAGI. The time point label corresponds to: persistent/refractory GD, antithyroid drugs over 5 years with positive TRAb. For both TCR sequencing and RNA sequencing, RNA was extracted from PBMCs using TRIzol. The diagnosis of Graves' disease was made according to American Thyroid Association guidelines. Patients for the study were recruited at an endocrinology department in Xi'an, China. From each patient, around 9 milliliters of peripheral blood was collected into an EDTA anticoagulant tube. Ficoll Paque Plus density gradient separation was used to isolate PBMCs, and no further T cell sorting was done. An Agilent 2100 Bioanalyzer and agarose gel were used to check RNA quality, and a NanoDrop 2000 was used to measure RNA concentration.

The source of the sample is a study of regulatory T cells in long-lasting Graves disease (dated by TCRdb to about 2021). As for the study more broadly: Persistent Graves' disease meant more than 5 years of antithyroid drug treatment with TSH receptor autoantibodies that stayed positive. Persistent Graves' disease patients were compared with newly diagnosed Graves' disease patients by peripheral blood TCR sequencing and RNA sequencing. The study was registered as a clinical trial and conducted in China. A total of roughly 33 samples were covered by TCR sequencing, comprising around 13 persistent and roughly 20 newly diagnosed Graves' disease patients. Persistent Graves' disease patients in the clinical cohort had taken antithyroid drugs for roughly 10 years on average.

Overall study outcomes, separate from this receptor: As a limitation, the authors acknowledged that the small sample size may reduce accuracy. Preferential use of TRBV28, TRBJ1-2 and TRBJ2-5 was observed in persistent disease, whereas TRBV20-1 and TRBJ2-1 were favored in newly diagnosed disease. Compared with newly diagnosed patients, patients with persistent Graves' disease had lower TCR Shannon entropy and fewer highly expanded clones, which suggests clonal expansion. A larger number of public clonotypes was shared among persistent patients (fewer than 3,000) than among newly diagnosed patients (around 880). Because the primary lesion, thyroid tissue, could not be accessed, the study looked at peripheral blood alone. Sequencing and analysis were limited to the TCR beta chain.

Recombination linked TRBV6-5 to TRBJ2-5; 10 nucleotides in the junction match TRBD1. The clonotype comes from a female donor with Graves disease. The specimen comprised peripheral blood mononuclear cells (PBMCs), sampled when the disease was refractory, from a patient treated with antithyroid drugs. The DNA is TGTGCCAGCAGTTCCACACCCGGGACAGGGGATGAGACCCAGTACTTC. Its product reads: CASSSTPGTGDETQYF.